The clone carrying this TCR beta chain showed up just a few times. Antigen unknown. The data were taken from a study of shared clonotypes between healthy human individuals. Study-level findings and limits: Rarefaction showed that sequencing of sorted subsets was incomplete (despite large depth). How much donors shared clonotypes was expected to be affected by sequencing depth. Memory subsets generally showed smaller estimated richness than naive subsets did.

Germline CDR1 LNHDA, CDR2 SQIVND (reference sequence). V trimming: 6 bases; J trimming: 1 base; junction bases outside the gene matches: 28. The CDR3 loop spans 24 amino acids. Running of the assay took place at deep level. Some clones are missing from TCRdb's copy, which holds only in-frame ones; the method was immunoSEQ multiplex PCR. This table has some 1 million clones, about 80% appearing once. The chain combines TRBV19 with TRBJ2-6; 9 bases match TRBD1. Sequencing used memory CD4+ T cells sorted from blood. Subset: CD45RA-negative fraction. The TCR sequence derives from a man aged 18 to 29 in good health. CDR3 region: CASRPLASLTVWDRDLSGANVLTF. The CDR3 DNA follows: TGTGCCAGTAGACCTCTCGCGAGTCTGACAGTGTGGGACAGGGATTTATCTGGGGCCAACGTCCTGACTTTC.